Detailed here is one T cell receptor beta chain. The specificity of this receptor is unknown. Base quality data are lacking; no much larger clone is found one base away. Taken from the germline V gene, the CDR1 and CDR2 loops are MDHEN and SYDVKM. Germline trimming: 2 bases from V, 8 bases from J; junction bases outside gene matches: 6. The CDR3 contains 15 residues, cysteine and phenylalanine counted. The DNA shown is the 45-base CDR3, in frame from base 1. Library method: the immunoSEQ multiplex PCR assay. Drawn from immuneACCESS, this table holds only the in-frame rearrangements with V and J called that TCRdb kept. Clones are partly lost; checked studies trace under half to an unresolved V gene and leave the rest unexplained. Recorded for this sample are roughly 14,000 clones; 70% to 90% of them occurred a single time. The ten largest account for around 12% of the sample. These data originate in a study of technical replicates of blood from a handful of donors (dated by TCRdb to 2016 to 2017).

Sequencing was done on a sample of PBMCs. The receptor comes from a human donor in good health. The rearranged chain carries TRBV28 and TRBJ2-7; 13 central nucleotides agree with TRBD2. The CDR3 amino acid sequence is: CASSLRTSGRAKQYF. The base sequence is TGTGCCAGCAGTTTACGCACTAGCGGGAGGGCTAAGCAGTACTTC.